What follows is one T cell receptor (beta chain) and its context. The target antigen is unknown. This sample is drawn from a study of OX40 agonist ivuxolimab in advanced cancers. Study background: Ivuxolimab, an agonistic anti-OX40 (CD134) antibody, was given to patients.

The V gene lost 2 bases and the J gene lost 2 bases, with 14 bases spanning the gap. CDR1 SGHNT and CDR2 YYREEE come from the germline V gene (reference sequence). This CDR3 region has 15 residues. Profiled with immunoSEQ multiplex PCR; TCRdb holds only in-frame clones, not every one. Counted here are approximately 72,000 clones, around 88% occurring once; the ten biggest clones make up 0.86%. Study-wide findings and caveats: What antigens the expanded peripheral T cells recognized was never established. Clonal expansion from baseline to week 6 occurred in both CD4+ and CD8+ T cells. Expanded clones belonging to CD8+ T cells outnumbered, on average, those of CD4+.

The sequence was collected from an adult with an advanced solid tumor such as melanoma, head and neck, liver or kidney cancer. The chain employs TRBV5-4 and TRBJ2-7, with TRBD2 as a possible D gene (6 bases). This sample comprised CD4+ or CD8+ T cells sorted from blood, obtained in a trial of the OX40 agonist ivuxolimab. The CDR3 spells CASSLGGTGAYEQYF. The CDR3 bases are TGTGCCAGCAGCTTAGGCGGGACTGGAGCCTACGAGCAGTACTTC.